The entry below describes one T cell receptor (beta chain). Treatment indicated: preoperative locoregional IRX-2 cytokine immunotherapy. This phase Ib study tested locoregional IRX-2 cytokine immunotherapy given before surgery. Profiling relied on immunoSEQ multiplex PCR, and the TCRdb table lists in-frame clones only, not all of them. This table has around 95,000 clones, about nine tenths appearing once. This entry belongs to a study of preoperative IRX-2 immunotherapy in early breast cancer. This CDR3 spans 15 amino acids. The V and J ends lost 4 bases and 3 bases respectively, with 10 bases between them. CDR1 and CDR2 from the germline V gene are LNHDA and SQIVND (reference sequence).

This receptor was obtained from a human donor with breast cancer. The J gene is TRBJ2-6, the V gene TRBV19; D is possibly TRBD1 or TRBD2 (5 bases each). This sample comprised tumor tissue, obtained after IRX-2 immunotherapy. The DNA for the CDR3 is TGTGCCAGTAGTAACGGGGCTCTTGGGGCCAACGTCCTGACTTTC. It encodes CASSNGALGANVLTF. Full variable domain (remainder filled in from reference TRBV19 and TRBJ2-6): DGGITQSPKYLFRKEGQNVTLSCEQNLNHDAMYWYRQDPGQGLRLIYYSQIVNDFQKGDIAEGYSVSREKKESFPLTVTSAQKNPTAFYLCASSNGALGANVLTFGAGSRLTVL.